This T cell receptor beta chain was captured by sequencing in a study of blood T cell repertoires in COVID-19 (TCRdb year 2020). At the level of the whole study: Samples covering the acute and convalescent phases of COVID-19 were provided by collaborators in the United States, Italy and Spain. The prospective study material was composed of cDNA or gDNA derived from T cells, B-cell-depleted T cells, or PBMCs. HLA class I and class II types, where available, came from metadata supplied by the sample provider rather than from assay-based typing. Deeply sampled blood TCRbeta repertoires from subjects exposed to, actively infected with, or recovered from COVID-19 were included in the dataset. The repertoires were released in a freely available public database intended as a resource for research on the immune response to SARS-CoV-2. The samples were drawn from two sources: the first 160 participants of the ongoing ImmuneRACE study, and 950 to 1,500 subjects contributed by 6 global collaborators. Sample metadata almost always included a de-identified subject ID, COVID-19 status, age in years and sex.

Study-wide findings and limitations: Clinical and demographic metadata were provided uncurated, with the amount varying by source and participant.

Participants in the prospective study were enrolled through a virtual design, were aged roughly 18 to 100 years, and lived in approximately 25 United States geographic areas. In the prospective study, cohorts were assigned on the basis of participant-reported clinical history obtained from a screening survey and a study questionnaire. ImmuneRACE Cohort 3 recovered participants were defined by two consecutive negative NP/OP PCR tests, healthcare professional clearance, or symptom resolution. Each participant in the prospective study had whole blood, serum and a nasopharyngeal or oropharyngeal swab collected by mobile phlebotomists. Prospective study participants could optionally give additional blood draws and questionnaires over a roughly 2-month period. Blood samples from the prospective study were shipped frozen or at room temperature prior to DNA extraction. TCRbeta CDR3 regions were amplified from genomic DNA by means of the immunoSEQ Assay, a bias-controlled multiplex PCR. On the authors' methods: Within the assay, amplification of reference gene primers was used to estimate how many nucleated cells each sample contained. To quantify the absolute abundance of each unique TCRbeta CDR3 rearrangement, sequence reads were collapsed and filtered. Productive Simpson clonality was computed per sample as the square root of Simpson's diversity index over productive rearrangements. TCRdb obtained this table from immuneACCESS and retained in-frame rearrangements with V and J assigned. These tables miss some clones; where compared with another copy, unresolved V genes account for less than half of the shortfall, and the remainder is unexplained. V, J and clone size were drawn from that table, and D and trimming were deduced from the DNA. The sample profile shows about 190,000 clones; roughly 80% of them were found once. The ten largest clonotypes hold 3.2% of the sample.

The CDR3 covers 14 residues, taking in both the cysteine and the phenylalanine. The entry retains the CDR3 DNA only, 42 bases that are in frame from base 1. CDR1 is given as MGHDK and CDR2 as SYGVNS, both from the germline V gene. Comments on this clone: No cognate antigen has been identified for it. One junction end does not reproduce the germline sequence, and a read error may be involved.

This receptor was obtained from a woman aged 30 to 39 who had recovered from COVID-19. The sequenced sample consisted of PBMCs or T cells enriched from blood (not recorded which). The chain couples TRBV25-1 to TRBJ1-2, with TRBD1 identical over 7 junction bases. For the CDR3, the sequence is CASGGQEPPYRYTF. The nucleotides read TGTGCCAGCGGAGGACAGGAGCCTCCCTATCGCTACACCTTC.